This T cell receptor beta chain was recorded in a study of beta chain features in type 1 diabetes. The length of the CDR3 is 14 residues. CDR1 and CDR2 (germline): SQVTM, ANQGSEA. The junction had 7 bases not matched to a gene; V was cut back by 6 bases and J by 1 base. The entirety of the isolated RNA underwent reverse transcription, so expressed TCRB transcripts were sequenced. Assay used: immunoSEQ multiplex PCR; TCRdb lists only in-frame clones, some missing. The data contain a few hundred thousand clones, approximately 14% of them singletons. This clone appeared a few times. Source material: central memory CD4+ T cells from blood. This receptor was identified in a young man in good health. This chain uses TRBV29-1 with TRBJ2-5; TRBD2 matches 8 bases. Written as DNA, the CDR3 is TGCAGCGTGACCCGGGGGGGTTCCCAAGAGACCCAGTACTTC. This gives the protein CSVTRGGSQETQYF.